This passage covers 23 T cell receptor beta chains from one sample sequenced in a study of blood T cell repertoires in COVID-19. The data were produced by immunoSEQ multiplex PCR, yet TCRdb's version contains in-frame clones alone and is incomplete. The data hold about 130,000 clones, with around 86% observed a single time. Sequenced sample: PBMCs or T cells enriched from blood (not recorded which). The receptor set was obtained from a man between 25 and 39 years old who had recovered from COVID-19.

DNA of the CDR3: TGCAGCGCCCTGACAGCATCGAACACTGAAGCTTTCTTT. Encoded protein: CSALTASNTEAFF. The chain combines TRBV29-1 with TRBJ1-1, with a tentative D call TRBD1 (5 bases). Trimming removed 7 bases at V and 1 base at J, with 13 bases between. This CDR3 has 13 amino acids. Germline V lookup: CDR1 SQVTM, CDR2 ANQGSEA.

This clone showed up just once. The V and J genes are TRBV11-2 and TRBJ2-7; D might be TRBD2 (5 bases). Deletions cut 3 bases from V and 3 bases from J, with 9 bases between. This CDR3 is 13 amino acids long. Germline-derived CDR1 and CDR2 are SGHAT and FQNNGV. CDR3 in DNA: TGTGCCAGCAGCTTTGGACTGCACTACGAGCAGTACTTC. It codes for CASSFGLHYEQYF.

This sequence joins TRBV2 and TRBJ2-1; D may be TRBD2 (6 bases). V was trimmed by 2 bases and J by 0 bases, leaving 11 bases between them. Per the germline V gene, CDR1 is SNHLY and CDR2 is FYNNEI. This CDR3 region has 16 residues. The DNA of the CDR3 is TGTGCCAGCAGTGAACGGTGGGGGGACTCCTACAATGAGCAGTTCTTC. It is translated as CASSERWGDSYNEQFF. Looking up the rest from reference TRBV2 and TRBJ2-1 gives the full variable domain: EPEVTQTPSHQVTQMGQEVILRCVPISNHLYFYWYRQILGQKVEFLVSFYNNEISEKSEIFDDQFSVERPDGSNFTLKIRSTKLEDSAMYFCASSERWGDSYNEQFFGPGTRLTVL.

This clone has just a few counts. J is TRBJ1-2 and V is TRBV11-2, with TRBD1 matching 7 bases. CDR3 length: 15 amino acids. V lost 0 bases, J lost 2 bases, and 3 bases stayed unmatched. Germline V lookup: CDR1 SGHAT, CDR2 FQNNGV. CDR3 protein: CASSLETGANYGYTF. The CDR3 nucleotides read TGTGCCAGCAGCTTAGAAACAGGGGCCAACTATGGCTACACCTTC.

This chain uses TRBV15 with TRBJ1-1; D gene unclear. This CDR3 spans 17 amino acids. Trimming took off 0 bases at V and 0 bases at J, with 14 bases between the two ends. CDR1 and CDR2 from the germline V gene are LNHNV and YYDKDF (reference sequence). DNA of the CDR3: TGTGCCACCAGCAGAGATAGTATGACGGAGATGAACACTGAAGCTTTCTTT. It encodes CATSRDSMTEMNTEAFF.

The chain is built from TRBV7-2 and TRBJ2-2, with 7 bases fitting TRBD1. Germline V gives CDR1 SGHTA, CDR2 FQGNSA. CDR3 length: 16 amino acids. V trimming: 3 bases; J trimming: 3 bases; junction bases outside the gene matches: 7. The CDR3 here is CASSLEGGRYTGELFF. In DNA, the CDR3 is TGTGCCAGCAGCTTGGAAGGGGGCCGGTACACCGGGGAGCTGTTTTTT.

The chain combines TRBV5-1 with TRBJ2-3; D is ambiguous. This CDR3 is built from 16 residues. CDR1 is SGHRS and CDR2 is YFSETQ in the germline V gene. Trimming cost V 0 bases and J 2 bases, with 13 bases left between them. CDR3 bases: TGCGCCAGCAGCTTGGGCTTAGAGTGGGCCACAGATACGCAGTATTTT. Translation: CASSLGLEWATDTQYF.

The chain has TRBV2 and TRBJ2-3; 9 nucleotides agree with TRBD2. The germline CDR1 and CDR2 sequences are SNHLY and FYNNEI. V gave up 6 bases and J gave up 0 bases; unmatched junction bases: 7. The CDR3 is made up of 16 amino acids. The CDR3 here is CASSGGLAFSTDTQYF. The CDR3 nucleotides read TGTGCCAGCAGCGGGGGACTAGCCTTTAGCACAGATACGCAGTATTTT.

This clone was counted once. Written as DNA, the CDR3 is TGCGCCAGCAGCTTGGGAGGGGCTAGCGGGAGCGCAGATACGCAGTATTTT. Protein sequence: CASSLGGASGSADTQYF. The V and J genes are TRBV5-1 and TRBJ2-3, with 10 bases lining up with TRBD2. Germline assignment: CDR1 SGHRS and CDR2 YFSETQ. The V gene end was trimmed by 0 bases and the J gene end by 4 bases; junction bases not matched to a gene: 8. The CDR3 covers 17 residues.

V gene TRBV7-3 combines with J gene TRBJ1-1; 7 nucleotides agree with TRBD1. J was trimmed by 4 bases and V by 5 bases; bases with no gene match: 4. The germline gives CDR1 SGHTA, CDR2 FQGTGA. The CDR3 spans 13 residues. This CDR3 reads CASSPTGTTEAFF. The CDR3 region has the DNA TGTGCCAGCAGCCCGACAGGGACCACTGAAGCTTTCTTT. Full variable domain (remainder filled in from reference TRBV7-3 and TRBJ1-1): GAGVSQTPSNKVTEKGKYVELRCDPISGHTALYWYRQSLGQGPEFLIYFQGTGAADDSGLPNDRFFAVRPEGSVSTLKIQRTERGDSAVYLCASSPTGTTEAFFGQGTRLTVV.

This clone was recorded once. The gene calls are TRBV6-1 and TRBJ2-3; TRBD2 might be the D (6 bases). Trimming left V 0 bases short and J 2 bases short, with 15 bases between. The germline V gene has CDR1 MNHNS and CDR2 SASEGT. The CDR3 consists of 17 residues. The CDR3: CASSEARASGFTDTQYF. CDR3 sequence (DNA): TGTGCCAGCAGTGAAGCGAGAGCCAGCGGGTTCACAGATACGCAGTATTTT.

This clone was detected only once. DNA for the CDR3: TGCGCCAGCAGCTCGGGGTGGGGATACGACCCAGGAATCTCCTACAATGAGCAGTTCTTC. Encoded protein: CASSSGWGYDPGISYNEQFF. J is TRBJ2-1 and V is TRBV5-1, with TRBD2 as a possible D gene (5 bases). Germline V lookup: CDR1 SGHRS, CDR2 YFSETQ. V lost 3 bases and J 0 bases, leaving 25 bases between the germline ends. The CDR3 extends over 20 amino acids.

CDR3 nucleotide sequence: TGTGCCAGCAGCTTAGATGGTGGAGACACTGAAGCTTTCTTT. As protein: CASSLDGGDTEAFF. The rearrangement uses TRBV7-9 and TRBJ1-1, with no clear D. CDR3 length: 14 amino acids. CDR1 is SEHNR and CDR2 is FQNEAQ in the germline V gene (reference sequence). Between the trimmed V and J ends, which lost 1 base and 3 bases, there was a span of 9 bases.

J is TRBJ1-5 and V is TRBV18; unclear D gene. The V gene lost 4 bases and the J gene lost 0 bases, with 10 bases spanning the gap. This CDR3 contains 15 residues. Germline lookup yields CDR1 KGHSH and CDR2 LQKENI. The CDR3 loop reads CASSLGPYSNQPQHF. CDR3 in DNA: TGTGCCAGCTCACTTGGCCCGTATAGCAATCAGCCCCAGCATTTT.

Ten or more counts support this clone. This chain joins TRBV18 and TRBJ1-1; 8 nucleotides line up with TRBD1. Germline CDR1 and CDR2: KGHSH and LQKENI. The CDR3 runs to 14 residues. Trimming at V came to 3 bases and at J to 2 bases, leaving 2 bases not matched to a gene. The CDR3 DNA reads TGTGCCAGCTCACCTGACAGGGGCAACACTGAAGCTTTCTTT. This codes for CASSPDRGNTEAFF.

The V call is TRBV28, the J call TRBJ1-5; the match to TRBD1 covers 9 bases. Trimming took 6 bases from V and 5 from J; bases not matched to a gene: 8. The germline V gene has CDR1 MDHEN and CDR2 SYDVKM. This CDR3 is 15 amino acids long. The CDR3 DNA reads as TGTGCCAGCAGAGTACAGGGGGCTGGGGATCAGCCCCAGCATTTT. It specifies CASRVQGAGDQPQHF.

This rearrangement joins TRBV28 to TRBJ2-7; weak D call: TRBD2 (6 bases). CDR1 and CDR2 from the germline V gene are MDHEN and SYDVKM. There are 15 residues in the CDR3. V dropped 3 bases and J dropped 5 bases, with 17 bases sitting between them. This chain's CDR3 is CASSFGGAMTHEQYV. CDR3 DNA sequence: TGTGCCAGCAGTTTCGGCGGGGCTATGACCCACGAGCAGTACGTC.

This chain connects TRBV19 to TRBJ1-1, with 10 bases identical to TRBD1. J lost 6 bases, V lost 5 bases, and 9 bases had no gene match. Germline V gene lookup returns CDR1 LNHDA and CDR2 SQIVND (reference sequence). This CDR3 has 15 amino acids. In nucleotides, the CDR3 is TGTGCCAGTAGTTCGGAGGGACAGGGGTTCGCTGAAGCTTTCTTT. Protein product: CASSSEGQGFAEAFF.

The chain has TRBV29-1 and TRBJ2-2; perhaps TRBD1 as D (6 bases). This CDR3 region has 15 residues. The germline V gene has CDR1 SQVTM and CDR2 ANQGSEA. The V gene lost 6 bases and the J gene lost 0 bases, with 14 bases spanning the gap. The CDR3 sequence is CSVVRDTANTGELFF. DNA of the CDR3: TGCAGCGTAGTCCGGGACACCGCGAACACCGGGGAGCTGTTTTTT.

The chain couples TRBV11-2 to TRBJ1-2; D unclear. Trimming stripped 1 base from V and 4 bases from J, with 10 bases between. Germline V CDR1 and CDR2: SGHAT, FQNNGV. This CDR3 comprises 14 residues. Here the CDR3 reads CASSLAQAGYGYTF. The CDR3 nucleotides read TGTGCCAGCAGCTTAGCACAAGCGGGCTATGGCTACACCTTC. Full variable domain (outside the CDR3, taken from reference TRBV11-2 and TRBJ1-2): EAGVAQSPRYKIIEKRQSVAFWCNPISGHATLYWYQQILGQGPKLLIQFQNNGVVDDSQLPKDRFSAERLKGVDSTLKIQPAKLEDSAVYLCASSLAQAGYGYTFGSGTRLTVV.

The V and J genes are TRBV7-3 and TRBJ2-1; 11 positions match TRBD2. The CDR3 is made up of 17 amino acids. Germline-derived CDR1 and CDR2 are SGHTA and FQGTGA. The J segment lost 1 base and the V segment lost 5 bases, leaving 7 bases of the junction unmatched. The CDR3 DNA sequence: TGTGCCAGCAGCGCGGGACTAGCGGAGGGATCCTACAATGAGCAGTTCTTC. This encodes CASSAGLAEGSYNEQFF.

The rearrangement joins TRBV7-6 to TRBJ2-1; 14 nucleotides match TRBD2. The length of the CDR3 is 18 residues. Germline lookup yields CDR1 SGHVS and CDR2 FNYEAQ. The V segment lost 2 bases and the J segment 7 bases; nucleotides outside the gene matches: 10. The chain's CDR3 is CASSLKTSGGAGTNEQFF. The CDR3, as DNA: TGTGCCAGCAGCTTAAAGACTAGCGGGGGGGCGGGAACAAATGAGCAGTTCTTC. Based on the CDR3 plus reference TRBV7-6 and TRBJ2-1, the full variable domain is GAGVSQSPRYKVTKRGQDVALRCDPISGHVSLYWYRQALGQGPEFLTYFNYEAQQDKSGLPNDRFSAERPEGSISTLTIQRTEQRDSAMYRCASSLKTSGGAGTNEQFFGPGTRLTVL.

V and J are TRBV19 and TRBJ2-5; 9 positions agree with TRBD2. V lost 4 bases and J lost 4; bases outside the gene matches: 4. This CDR3 contains 14 residues. Germline V gene sequence: CDR1 LNHDA, CDR2 SQIVND (reference sequence). The CDR3 sequence: CASSSGRAGETQYF. Here the CDR3 DNA reads TGTGCCAGTAGTAGCGGGAGGGCCGGAGAGACCCAGTACTTC.